These 21 T cell receptor beta chains came from one sample sequenced in a study of cytomegalovirus exposure and HLA in healthy donors. PCR employed 60 Vbeta and 13 Jbeta primers. Data came from immunoSEQ multiplex PCR; TCRdb stores just in-frame clones and leaves some out. The table records 200,000 or so clones, around 73% of them present only once. The sample comprised PBMCs. Receptor source: a woman aged 25 to 45 in good health and CMV-seropositive.

With respect to this clone: The same CDR3 arises from other DNA sequences in this sample as well. This chain joins TRBV5-4 and TRBJ2-7; D is undetermined. CDR1 SGHNT and CDR2 YYREEE come from the germline V gene (reference sequence). The CDR3 is made up of 12 amino acids. V was clipped by 4 bases and J by 2 bases, with 7 bases between them. CDR3 in amino acids: CASSTDTYEQYF. In DNA, the CDR3 is TGTGCCAGCAGCACTGACACCTACGAGCAGTACTTC.

The chain is built from TRBV7-9 and TRBJ2-3, with 11 nucleotides matching TRBD2. The germline gives CDR1 SEHNR, CDR2 FQNEAQ (reference sequence). This CDR3 is built from 16 residues. V trimming: 5 bases; J trimming: 2 bases; junction bases outside the gene matches: 6. The CDR3 reads CASSPKTSGTTDTQYF. The CDR3, as DNA: TGTGCCAGCAGCCCAAAGACTAGCGGGACCACAGATACGCAGTATTTT. Drawing the rest from reference TRBV7-9 and TRBJ2-3, the complete variable domain is DTGVSQNPRHKITKRGQNVTFRCDPISEHNRLYWYRQTLGQGPEFLTYFQNEAQLEKSRLLSDRFSAERPKGSFSTLEIQRTEQGDSAMYLCASSPKTSGTTDTQYFGPGTRLTVL.

This chain joins TRBV28 and TRBJ2-7, with 8 nucleotides matching TRBD1. Trimming at V came to 6 bases and at J to 3 bases, leaving 7 bases not matched to a gene. The CDR3 is made up of 14 amino acids. Germline-derived CDR1 and CDR2 are MDHEN and SYDVKM. The CDR3 is CASRPDRGSYEQYF. The DNA of the CDR3 is TGTGCCAGCAGGCCTGACAGGGGAAGCTACGAGCAGTACTTC.

The chain joins TRBV4-3 to TRBJ2-7; 9 bases map to TRBD1. Per the germline V gene, CDR1 is LGHNA and CDR2 is YSLEER. The CDR3 is 15 amino acids. J lost 1 base, V lost 3 bases, and 4 bases had no gene match. This CDR3 is CASSHGQGISYEQYF. CDR3 sequence (DNA): TGCGCCAGCAGCCACGGACAGGGGATTTCCTACGAGCAGTACTTC.

V is TRBV7-2 and J is TRBJ2-3; 7 bases are shared with TRBD2. The germline V gene has CDR1 SGHTA and CDR2 FQGNSA. The ends lost 1 base at V and 5 bases at J; junction bases unmatched: 6. This CDR3 is 15 amino acids long. The CDR3 nucleotides are TGTGCCAGCAGCTTAGGAATTAGCGGGCAAGATACGCAGTATTTT. Its protein product is CASSLGISGQDTQYF.

The V and J genes are TRBV7-3 and TRBJ1-6; 7 positions agree with TRBD1. The length of the CDR3 is 14 residues. Germline loops: CDR1 SGHTA, CDR2 FQGTGA. Unmatched junction bases numbered 6, after V lost 5 bases and J lost 8 bases. CDR3 nucleotides: TGTGCCAGCAGCCCGGGACAGAACCATTCACCCCTCCACTTT. Residues: CASSPGQNHSPLHF.

The chain carries TRBV19 and TRBJ2-5; D is unclear. Trimming cost V 4 bases and J 5 bases, with 20 bases left between them. The CDR3 sequence is 16 residues long. The germline CDR1 and CDR2 sequences are LNHDA and SQIVND (reference sequence). In DNA, the CDR3 is TGTGCCAGTAGTACCTTAAGTGGCGGCCCCCCGGAGACCCAGTACTTC. This codes for CASSTLSGGPPETQYF.

The chain recombines TRBV5-6 with TRBJ1-1, with D unresolved. From germline, CDR1 is SGHDT and CDR2 YYEEEE. The CDR3 runs to 12 residues. Trimming cost V 0 bases and J 4 bases, with 4 bases left between them. CDR3 nucleotides: TGTGCCAGCAGCTTGGCGGTCACTGAAGCTTTCTTT. It yields the protein CASSLAVTEAFF.

This chain joins TRBV29-1 and TRBJ2-5; D is possibly TRBD1 (5 bases). Germline CDR1 is SQVTM and CDR2 is ANQGSEA. Trimming removed 5 bases from V and 0 bases from J, with 7 bases in between. The CDR3 is 12 amino acids. CDR3: CSVLTDQETQYF. The CDR3 DNA reads TGCAGCGTTCTGACAGACCAAGAGACCCAGTACTTC. Combining the CDR3 with reference TRBV29-1 and TRBJ2-5 gives the whole variable domain SAVISQKPSRDICQRGTSLTIQCQVDSQVTMMFWYRQQPGQSLTLIATANQGSEATYESGFVIDKFPISRPNLTFSTLTVSNMSPEDSSIYLCSVLTDQETQYFGPGTRLLVL.

The chain recombines TRBV5-4 with TRBJ1-3; possible D gene TRBD1, 5 bases. Germline-derived CDR1 and CDR2 are SGHNT and YYREEE (reference sequence). This CDR3 spans 16 amino acids. Trimming left V 2 bases short and J 0 bases short, with 12 bases between. CDR3 sequence reads: CASSFQSGNSGNTIYF. CDR3 nucleotides: TGTGCCAGCAGCTTTCAATCAGGGAACTCTGGAAACACCATATATTTT.

J is TRBJ1-5 and V is TRBV7-6, with a weak D call TRBD1 (5 bases). Trimming stripped 2 bases from V and 7 bases from J, with 9 bases between. The CDR3 has 13 amino acids. Germline-derived CDR1 and CDR2 are SGHVS and FNYEAQ. The CDR3 is CASSLMEGQPQHF. As DNA, the CDR3 is TGTGCCAGCAGCTTAATGGAGGGGCAGCCCCAGCATTTT. The whole variable domain, remainder taken from reference TRBV7-6 and TRBJ1-5, is GAGVSQSPRYKVTKRGQDVALRCDPISGHVSLYWYRQALGQGPEFLTYFNYEAQQDKSGLPNDRFSAERPEGSISTLTIQRTEQRDSAMYRCASSLMEGQPQHFGDGTRLSIL.

In this sample, this clone turned up a few times. The chain joins TRBV25-1 to TRBJ1-2, with 10 bases fitting TRBD1. J lost 4 bases, V lost 3 bases, and 8 bases had no gene match. CDR1 is MGHDK, CDR2 SYGVNS, per germline. This CDR3 has 16 residues. The CDR3 loop is CASSDSQTGGTYGYTF. The CDR3 DNA is TGTGCCAGCAGTGACTCCCAGACAGGGGGCACCTATGGCTACACCTTC.

The chain couples TRBV5-1 to TRBJ1-2, with a weak D call TRBD1 (6 bases). Deletions cut 4 bases from V and 2 bases from J, with 9 bases between. CDR3 length: 13 amino acids. Germline lookup yields CDR1 SGHRS and CDR2 YFSETQ. The CDR3 coding sequence is TGCGCCAGCAGCCCCGGACAGAACTATGGCTACACCTTC. Its protein is CASSPGQNYGYTF.

In its sample, this clone was seen a few times. CDR3 residues: CASSYREESYEQYF. In DNA, the CDR3 is TGTGCCAGCAGTTATCGGGAGGAATCCTACGAGCAGTACTTC. V is TRBV6-5 and J is TRBJ2-7; 7 positions match TRBD2. Trimming cost V 3 bases and J 1 base; bases outside gene matches: 3. This CDR3 has 14 residues. Germline CDR1 and CDR2: MNHEY and SVGAGI.

The chain combines TRBV19 with TRBJ1-5; TRBD1 agrees at 8 bases. V lost 8 bases to trimming and J lost 3 bases; unmatched junction nucleotides: 12. Looked up from germline, CDR1 is LNHDA and CDR2 is SQIVND (reference sequence). CDR3 length: 16 residues. CDR3 amino acids: CASVNHGQGFNQPQHF. CDR3 nucleotide sequence: TGTGCCAGTGTGAACCATGGACAGGGTTTCAATCAGCCCCAGCATTTT.

V and J are TRBV5-1 and TRBJ2-5; 8 bases align to TRBD1. The CDR3 totals 14 residues. V lost 3 bases, J lost 6 bases, and 7 bases stayed unmatched. Looked up from germline, CDR1 is SGHRS and CDR2 is YFSETQ. The DNA of the CDR3 is TGCGCCAGCAGCTCCCAGGGACAGGTTAAGACCCAGTACTTC. This sequence encodes CASSSQGQVKTQYF.

In the case of this clone: Germline is not matched at one junction end, which may reflect a read error. The rearrangement uses TRBV7-9 and TRBJ1-4; no definite D call. Looked up from germline, CDR1 is SEHNR and CDR2 is FQNEAQ (reference sequence). The CDR3 sequence is 12 residues long. The CDR3 region has the DNA TGTTCCAGCAGACGCGTGGATGAAAAACTGTTTTTT. Its translation is CSSRRVDEKLFF. Full variable domain (outside the CDR3, taken from reference TRBV7-9 and TRBJ1-4): DTGVSQNPRHKITKRGQNVTFRCDPISEHNRLYWYRQTLGQGPEFLTYFQNEAQLEKSRLLSDRFSAERPKGSFSTLEIQRTEQGDSAMYLCSSRRVDEKLFFGSGTQLSVL.

The table lists this clone with a few counts. The chain combines TRBV28 with TRBJ1-1, with D maybe TRBD1 (5 bases). Germline lookup yields CDR1 MDHEN and CDR2 SYDVKM. The CDR3 contains 13 residues. Trimming removed 8 bases at V and 0 bases at J, with 10 bases between. This CDR3 is CASLTVVNTEAFF. The CDR3 bases are TGTGCCAGCCTGACAGTAGTGAACACTGAAGCTTTCTTT.

The V call is TRBV4-3, the J call TRBJ2-7; D possibly corresponds to TRBD1 (5 bases). CDR1 is LGHNA and CDR2 is YSLEER in the germline V gene. V shed 1 base and J shed 4 bases, with 11 bases lying between them. There are 14 residues in the CDR3. The CDR3 coding sequence is TGCGCCAGCAGCCAAGGGTGGGGCCAGTACGAGCAGTACTTC. It yields the protein CASSQGWGQYEQYF.

V and J are TRBV28 and TRBJ2-7; 12 bases are a match to TRBD2. The CDR3 sequence is 18 residues long. CDR1 and CDR2 from the germline V gene are MDHEN and SYDVKM. The V segment lost 7 bases and the J segment 1 base; nucleotides outside the gene matches: 14. The CDR3 DNA sequence: TGTGCCAGCACCGACCCGGGACTAGCGGGTAGAATTTCCTACGAGCAGTACTTC. Protein sequence: CASTDPGLAGRISYEQYF.

The rearrangement uses TRBV2 and TRBJ1-5; 7 bases are a match to TRBD1. Losses at the gene ends were 4 bases for V and 2 bases for J; bases not matched to a gene: 5. There are 15 residues in the CDR3. Germline V gene sequence: CDR1 SNHLY, CDR2 FYNNEI. The CDR3 reads CASSVGQVGNQPQHF. The CDR3, as DNA: TGTGCCAGCAGTGTAGGACAGGTAGGCAATCAGCCCCAGCATTTT.